This section outlines one T cell receptor beta chain sequence together with its context. In germline, CDR1 is LNHDA, CDR2 SQIVND (reference sequence). CDR3 length equals 14 residues. V lost 6 bases, J lost 5 bases, and 14 bases lay in between. The data derive from a study of memory CD4+ T cells and cytomegalovirus serostatus. Single viable CD3+CD4+CD8-CD45RO+ cells were sorted as the memory CD4+ T cells. Positive selection with CD4 microbeads enriched total CD4+ T cells. Sequenced by immunoSEQ multiplex PCR; TCRdb stores in-frame clones only, minus some. The sample holds 40,000 to 55,000 clones, around 83% seen once.

The rearrangement uses TRBV19 and TRBJ2-4, with D tentatively TRBD2 (6 bases). Sequencing was performed on memory CD4+ T cells from blood. This receptor was taken from an adult in good health and CMV-seropositive. The CDR3 DNA reads as TGTGCCAGTAGACCCCGGGGGTGGGAAAACATTCAGTACTTC. The encoded protein is CASRPRGWENIQYF.